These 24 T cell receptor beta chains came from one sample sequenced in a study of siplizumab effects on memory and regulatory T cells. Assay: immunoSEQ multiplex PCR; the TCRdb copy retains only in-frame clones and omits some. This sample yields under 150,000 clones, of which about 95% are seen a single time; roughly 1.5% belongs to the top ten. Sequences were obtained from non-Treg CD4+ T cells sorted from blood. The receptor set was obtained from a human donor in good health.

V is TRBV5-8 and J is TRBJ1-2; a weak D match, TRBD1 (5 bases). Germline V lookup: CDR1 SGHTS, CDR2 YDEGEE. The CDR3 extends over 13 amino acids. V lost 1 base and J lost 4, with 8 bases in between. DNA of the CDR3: TGTGCCAGCAGCTTGACAGGCTTCTATGGCTACACCTTC. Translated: CASSLTGFYGYTF.

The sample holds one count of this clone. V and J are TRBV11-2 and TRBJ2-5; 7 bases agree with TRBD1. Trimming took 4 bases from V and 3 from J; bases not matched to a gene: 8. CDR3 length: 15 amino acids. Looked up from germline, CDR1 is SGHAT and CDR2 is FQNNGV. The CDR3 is CASSSTGLGEETQYF. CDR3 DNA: TGTGCCAGCAGCTCGACAGGGCTGGGCGAAGAGACCCAGTACTTC.

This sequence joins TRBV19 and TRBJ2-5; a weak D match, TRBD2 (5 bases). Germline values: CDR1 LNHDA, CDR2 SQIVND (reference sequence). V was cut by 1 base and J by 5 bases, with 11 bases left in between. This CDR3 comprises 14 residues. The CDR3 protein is CASSIGGVMETQYF. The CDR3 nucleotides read TGTGCCAGTAGTATAGGGGGAGTAATGGAGACCCAGTACTTC.

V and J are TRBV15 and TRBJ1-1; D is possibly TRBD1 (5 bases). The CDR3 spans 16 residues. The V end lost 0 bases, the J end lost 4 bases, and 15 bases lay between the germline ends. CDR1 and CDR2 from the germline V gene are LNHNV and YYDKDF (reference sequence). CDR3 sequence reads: CATSRDSLRGGTEAFF. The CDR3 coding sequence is TGTGCCACCAGCAGAGATTCCCTTCGGGGCGGCACTGAAGCTTTCTTT.

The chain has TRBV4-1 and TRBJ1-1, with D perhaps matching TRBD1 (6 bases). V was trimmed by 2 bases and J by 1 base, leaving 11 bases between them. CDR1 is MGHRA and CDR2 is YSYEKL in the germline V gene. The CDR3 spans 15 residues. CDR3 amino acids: CASSQPGQRNTEAFF. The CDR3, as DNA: TGCGCCAGCAGCCAACCCGGACAGCGGAACACTGAAGCTTTCTTT.

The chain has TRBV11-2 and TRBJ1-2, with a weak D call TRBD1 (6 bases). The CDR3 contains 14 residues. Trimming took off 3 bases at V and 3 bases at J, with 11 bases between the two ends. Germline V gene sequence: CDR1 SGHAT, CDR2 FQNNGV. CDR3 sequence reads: CASSFTPGDYGYTF. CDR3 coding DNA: TGTGCCAGCAGCTTTACCCCAGGGGACTATGGCTACACCTTC.

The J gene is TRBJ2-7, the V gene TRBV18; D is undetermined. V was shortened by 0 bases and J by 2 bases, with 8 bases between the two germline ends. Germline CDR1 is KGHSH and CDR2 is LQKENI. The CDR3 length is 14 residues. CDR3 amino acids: CASSPPPPAYEQYF. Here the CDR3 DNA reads TGTGCCAGCTCACCACCCCCCCCAGCCTACGAGCAGTACTTC.

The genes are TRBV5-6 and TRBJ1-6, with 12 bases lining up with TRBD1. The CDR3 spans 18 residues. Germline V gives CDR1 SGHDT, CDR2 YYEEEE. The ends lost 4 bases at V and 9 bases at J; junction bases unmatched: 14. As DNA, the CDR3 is TGTGCCAGCAGCCCCACCCGGGGACAGGGGGCGCGAGGTTCACCCCTCCACTTT. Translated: CASSPTRGQGARGSPLHF.

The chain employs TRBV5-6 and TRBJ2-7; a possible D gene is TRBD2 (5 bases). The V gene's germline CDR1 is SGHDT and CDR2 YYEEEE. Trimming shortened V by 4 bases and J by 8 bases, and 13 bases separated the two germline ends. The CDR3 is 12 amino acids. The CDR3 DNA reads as TGTGCCAGCAGCCAAGTGGGAGAAAAGCAGTACTTC. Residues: CASSQVGEKQYF.

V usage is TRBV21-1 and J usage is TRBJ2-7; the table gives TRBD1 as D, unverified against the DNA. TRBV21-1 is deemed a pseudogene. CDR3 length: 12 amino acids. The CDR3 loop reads CAIWGTFYEQYF. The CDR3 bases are TGTGCCATTTGGGGCACCTTCTACGAGCAGTACTTC.

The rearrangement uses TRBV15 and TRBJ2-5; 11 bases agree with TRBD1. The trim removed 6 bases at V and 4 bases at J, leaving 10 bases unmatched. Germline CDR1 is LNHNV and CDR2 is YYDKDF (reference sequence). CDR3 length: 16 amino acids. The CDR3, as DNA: TGTGCCACCAGGGACCGGACAGGGGGCCCGGGAGAGACCCAGTACTTC. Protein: CATRDRTGGPGETQYF.

CDR3 coding DNA: TGCGCCAGCAGCCGGGACAGGGACACTGAAGCTTTCTTT. Protein sequence: CASSRDRDTEAFF. The J gene is TRBJ1-1, the V gene TRBV5-1, with 9 bases identical to TRBD1. Germline lookup yields CDR1 SGHRS and CDR2 YFSETQ. The CDR3 is 13 residues long. The junction had 1 base not matched to a gene; V was cut back by 4 bases and J by 3 bases.

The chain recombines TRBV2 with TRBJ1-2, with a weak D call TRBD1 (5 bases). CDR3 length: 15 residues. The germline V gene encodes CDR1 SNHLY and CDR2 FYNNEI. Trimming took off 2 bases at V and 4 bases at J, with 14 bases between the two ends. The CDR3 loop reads CASSEYRQGFYGYTF. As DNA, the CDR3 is TGTGCCAGCAGTGAATATCGGCAGGGCTTCTATGGCTACACCTTC.

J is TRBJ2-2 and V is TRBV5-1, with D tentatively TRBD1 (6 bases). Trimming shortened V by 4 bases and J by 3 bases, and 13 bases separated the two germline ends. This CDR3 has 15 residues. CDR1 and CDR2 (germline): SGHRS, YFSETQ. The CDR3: CASSQVTGHTGELFF. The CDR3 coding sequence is TGCGCCAGCAGCCAAGTGACAGGCCACACCGGGGAGCTGTTTTTT.

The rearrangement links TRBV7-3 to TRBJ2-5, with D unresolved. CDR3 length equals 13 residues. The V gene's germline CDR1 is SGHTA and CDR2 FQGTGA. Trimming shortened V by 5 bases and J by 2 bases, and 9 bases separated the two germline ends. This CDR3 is CASSKGYQETQYF. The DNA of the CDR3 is TGTGCCAGCAGCAAAGGGTATCAAGAGACCCAGTACTTC.

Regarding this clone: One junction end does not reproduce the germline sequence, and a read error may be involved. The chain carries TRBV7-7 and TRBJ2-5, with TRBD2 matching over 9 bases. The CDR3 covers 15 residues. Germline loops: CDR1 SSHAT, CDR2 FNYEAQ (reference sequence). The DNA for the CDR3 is TGTGCTAGCAGCCGTAGCGGGAGTGGGGGAGAGACCCAGTACTTC. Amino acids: CASSRSGSGGETQYF. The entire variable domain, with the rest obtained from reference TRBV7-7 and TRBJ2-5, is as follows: GAGVSQSPRYKVTKRGQDVTLRCDPISSHATLYWYQQALGQGPEFLTYFNYEAQPDKSGLPSDRFSAERPEGSISTLTIQRTEQRDSAMYRCASSRSGSGGETQYFGPGTRLLVL.

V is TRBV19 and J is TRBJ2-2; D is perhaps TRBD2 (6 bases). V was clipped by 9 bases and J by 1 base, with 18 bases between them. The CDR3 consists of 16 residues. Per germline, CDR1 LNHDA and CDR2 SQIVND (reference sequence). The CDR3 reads CASHGLTTENTGELFF. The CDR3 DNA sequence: TGTGCCAGCCACGGACTAACGACCGAGAACACCGGGGAGCTGTTTTTT.

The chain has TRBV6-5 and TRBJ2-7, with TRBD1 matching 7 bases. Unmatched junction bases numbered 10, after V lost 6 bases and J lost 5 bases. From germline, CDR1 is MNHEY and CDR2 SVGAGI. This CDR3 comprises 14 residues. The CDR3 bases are TGTGCCAGCAGATTGACAGGGAAAGTAGACGAGCAGTACTTC. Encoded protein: CASRLTGKVDEQYF.

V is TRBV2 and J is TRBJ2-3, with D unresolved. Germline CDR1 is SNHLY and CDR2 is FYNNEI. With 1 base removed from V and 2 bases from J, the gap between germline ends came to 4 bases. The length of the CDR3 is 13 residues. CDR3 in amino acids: CASSEDATDTQYF. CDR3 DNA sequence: TGTGCCAGCAGTGAAGATGCCACAGATACGCAGTATTTT.

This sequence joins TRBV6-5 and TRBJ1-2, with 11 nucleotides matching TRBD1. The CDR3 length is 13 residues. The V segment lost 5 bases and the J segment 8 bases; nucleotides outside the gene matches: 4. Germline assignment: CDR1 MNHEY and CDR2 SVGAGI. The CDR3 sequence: CASSRGQGDGYTF. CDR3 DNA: TGTGCCAGCAGTAGGGGACAGGGGGACGGCTACACCTTC.

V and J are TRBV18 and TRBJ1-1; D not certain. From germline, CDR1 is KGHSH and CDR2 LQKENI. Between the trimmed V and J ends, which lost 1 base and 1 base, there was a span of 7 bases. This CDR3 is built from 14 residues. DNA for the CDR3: TGTGCCAGCTCACCACGCGCCGGGAACACTGAAGCTTTCTTT. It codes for CASSPRAGNTEAFF.

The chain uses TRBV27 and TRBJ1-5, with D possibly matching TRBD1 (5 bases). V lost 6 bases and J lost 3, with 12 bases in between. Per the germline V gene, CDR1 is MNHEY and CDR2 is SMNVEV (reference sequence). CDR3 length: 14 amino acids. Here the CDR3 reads CASSRDSPNQPQHF. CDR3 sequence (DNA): TGTGCCAGCAGCCGTGACAGCCCCAATCAGCCCCAGCATTTT.

This chain's CDR3 is CSVGRADTQYF. The CDR3 DNA follows: TGCAGCGTTGGCAGGGCAGATACGCAGTATTTT. This rearrangement joins TRBV29-1 to TRBJ2-3, with D possibly being TRBD1 (5 bases). Germline V lookup: CDR1 SQVTM, CDR2 ANQGSEA. This CDR3 is built from 11 residues. The germline V and J ends were trimmed by 4 bases and 4 bases, with 6 bases remaining between them.

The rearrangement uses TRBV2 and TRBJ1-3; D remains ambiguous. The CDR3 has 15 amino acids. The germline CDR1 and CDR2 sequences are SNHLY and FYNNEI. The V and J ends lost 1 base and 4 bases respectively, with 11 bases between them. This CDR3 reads CASSEETGSGNTIYF. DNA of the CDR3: TGTGCCAGCAGTGAAGAGACGGGGTCGGGAAACACCATATATTTT.